This TCR beta chain was captured by sequencing in a study of shared clonotypes between healthy human individuals. The CDR3 spans 17 residues. From germline, CDR1 is SEHNR and CDR2 FQNEAQ (reference sequence). The V end lost 5 bases, the J end lost 0 bases, and 19 bases lay between the germline ends. This clone was counted a single time. The assay was immunoSEQ multiplex PCR, and TCRdb's table has in-frame clones only and misses some. This table has some 2,000,000 clones, 85% to 95% appearing once. The receptor comes from a man younger than 35 in good health. Material: naive CD4+ T cells sorted from blood. Subset: CD45RA+ positively selected. The chain recombines TRBV7-9 with TRBJ1-1, with D hard to call. The CDR3 region has the DNA TGTGCCAGCAGCCCCCAAACATTGTATTCCATGAACACTGAAGCTTTCTTT. Amino acid sequence: CASSPQTLYSMNTEAFF.